This T cell receptor beta chain was retrieved from a study of lymphopenia after photon versus proton radiotherapy. Broader study findings: Oligoclonal CD8+ Temra expansion after nadir drove photon patients' diversity drop. Proton therapy kept repertoires fairly stable, unlike photons, which gained effector/memory cells. Survival link was tested only in deceased patients; proton benefit remains a possibility. In patients who died, overall survival fell as post-nadir TCR diversity dropped more.

Germline V gene lookup returns CDR1 SGHAT and CDR2 FQNNGV. Trimming pared 8 bases from V and 4 bases from J, leaving 20 bases between. This CDR3 comprises 15 residues. This clone came up once. The antigen remains undetermined. Measured with immunoSEQ multiplex PCR; TCRdb has only the in-frame clones, and not every one. The sample includes 50,000 or so clones, roughly nine tenths of them seen just once. Sequencing was performed on peripheral blood, taken from a patient treated with photon-based radiotherapy. V gene TRBV11-2 combines with J gene TRBJ1-1; no definite D call. This TCR derives from a woman aged 35 to 49 with cholangiocarcinoma. CDR3 DNA sequence: TGTGCCAGCTCTCCGGAGGCCCGTAGGACCACTGAAGCTTTCTTT. Protein product: CASSPEARRTTEAFF.